The next 18 T cell receptor beta chains were all read from a single sample in a study of shared clonotypes between healthy human individuals. Libraries were prepared by immunoSEQ multiplex PCR; TCRdb keeps only in-frame clonotypes and omits some of them. The sample consists of around 450,000 clones, 70% to 80% of them appearing once. The sequenced material came from PBMCs. Source of these receptors: a woman in her forties in good health. Some clones in this sample may be carry-over from other donors' samples.

This sequence joins TRBV6-1 and TRBJ1-5; tentative D call: TRBD1 (5 bases). The CDR3 is 15 residues long. Germline V gene lookup returns CDR1 MNHNS and CDR2 SASEGT. V was shortened by 7 bases and J by 5 bases, with 18 bases between the two germline ends. This CDR3 is CASTQGPIPDQPQHF. CDR3 sequence (DNA): TGTGCCAGCACCCAGGGTCCGATACCGGATCAGCCCCAGCATTTT.

The rearrangement joins TRBV7-9 to TRBJ2-1; D may be TRBD1 (5 bases). Trimming cost V 8 bases and J 2 bases, with 16 bases left between them. This CDR3 has 15 residues. Germline-derived CDR1 and CDR2 are SEHNR and FQNEAQ (reference sequence). CDR3 bases: TGTGCCAGCCAAAAACGGCAGGGAACCTACAATGAGCAGTTCTTC. Protein: CASQKRQGTYNEQFF.

V and J are TRBV11-2 and TRBJ2-5; D might be TRBD1 (6 bases). Gene TRBJ2-7 matches the end of the DNA better, so the J call may be wrong. The CDR3 contains 13 residues. The germline gives CDR1 SGHAT, CDR2 FQNNGV. The CDR3 loop reads CASSLETGYEQYF. Written as DNA, the CDR3 is TGTGCCAGCAGCTTAGAGACAGGCTACGAGCAGTACTTC.

The chain employs TRBV19 and TRBJ1-5; 10 positions agree with TRBD1. Germline trimming cut 3 bases from V and 2 bases from J; bases unmatched to any gene: 1. The CDR3 extends over 15 amino acids. Germline CDR1 is LNHDA and CDR2 is SQIVND (reference sequence). The CDR3 DNA reads TGTGCCAGTAGTATTGACAGGGGGCGCAATCAGCCCCAGCATTTT. Translated, it gives CASSIDRGRNQPQHF.

The rearrangement links TRBV11-2 to TRBJ1-2; 9 nucleotides agree with TRBD1. CDR1 is SGHAT, CDR2 FQNNGV, per germline. This CDR3 comprises 15 residues. V trimming: 3 bases; J trimming: 5 bases; junction bases outside the gene matches: 7. The chain's CDR3 is CASSFRTTGGYGYTF. CDR3 in DNA: TGTGCCAGCAGCTTCCGGACGACAGGGGGTTATGGCTACACCTTC.

The chain links TRBV23-1 to TRBJ2-3; either TRBD1 or TRBD2 may supply D (7 bases each). TRBV23-1 is classed as an ORF, of uncertain function. CDR3 length equals 14 residues. Here the CDR3 reads CVEGASGHTDTQYF. Written as DNA, the CDR3 is TGCGTCGAGGGGGCTAGCGGACACACAGATACGCAGTATTTT.

The V and J genes are TRBV18 and TRBJ1-5; 8 bases align to TRBD1. Losses at the gene ends were 2 bases for V and 2 bases for J; bases not matched to a gene: 2. The CDR3 consists of 15 residues. Germline assignment: CDR1 KGHSH and CDR2 LQKENI. CDR3 DNA: TGTGCCAGCTCACCAGGACAGGGTCGCAATCAGCCCCAGCATTTT. It codes for CASSPGQGRNQPQHF.

The chain recombines TRBV2 with TRBJ2-3; 8 nucleotides agree with TRBD2. Germline CDR1 is SNHLY and CDR2 is FYNNEI. The CDR3 loop spans 15 amino acids. J gave up 6 bases and V 7 bases, and 12 bases lay outside the gene matches. CDR3 residues: CASTPGTRRTDTQYF. CDR3 in DNA: TGTGCCAGCACCCCAGGGACTAGGAGGACGGATACGCAGTATTTT.

Regarding this clone: Other DNA variants within this sample encode the same CDR3. J is TRBJ1-1 and V is TRBV5-1; 9 nucleotides line up with TRBD1. Looked up from germline, CDR1 is SGHRS and CDR2 is YFSETQ. The CDR3 runs 13 residues. The V segment lost 3 bases and the J segment 3 bases; nucleotides outside the gene matches: 0. The CDR3 sequence is CASSWDRDTEAFF. For the CDR3, the DNA is TGCGCCAGCAGCTGGGACAGGGACACTGAAGCTTTCTTT.

Here the CDR3 DNA reads TGTGCCAGCAGCAGACAGGGACACACTGAAGCTTTCTTT. Its protein product is CASSRQGHTEAFF. The chain has TRBV7-2 and TRBJ1-1, with 7 bases lining up with TRBD1. Germline V gives CDR1 SGHTA, CDR2 FQGNSA. The CDR3 is 13 amino acids. V lost 5 bases and J lost 3; bases outside the gene matches: 3.

The chain recombines TRBV2 with TRBJ2-5, with 7 bases matching TRBD1. This CDR3 is 16 amino acids long. Germline assignment: CDR1 SNHLY and CDR2 FYNNEI. V shed 6 bases and J 1 base; nucleotides not matched to a gene: 11. For the CDR3, the DNA is TGTGCCAGCAGATTTGGGACAGAGAAGCCCCAAGAGACCCAGTACTTC. Amino acids: CASRFGTEKPQETQYF. The full variable domain, with the rest looked up from reference TRBV2 and TRBJ2-5, is EPEVTQTPSHQVTQMGQEVILRCVPISNHLYFYWYRQILGQKVEFLVSFYNNEISEKSEIFDDQFSVERPDGSNFTLKIRSTKLEDSAMYFCASRFGTEKPQETQYFGPGTRLLVL.

V gene TRBV5-1 combines with J gene TRBJ2-7; TRBD1 matches 8 bases. The V gene's germline CDR1 is SGHRS and CDR2 YFSETQ. The CDR3 has 14 amino acids. V trimming: 4 bases; J trimming: 7 bases; junction bases outside the gene matches: 10. The CDR3 reads CASSPQDRVGEQYF. CDR3 bases: TGCGCCAGCAGCCCCCAGGACAGGGTGGGGGAGCAGTACTTC.

V and J are TRBV6-6 and TRBJ2-1; D might be TRBD1 (6 bases). V lost 5 bases, J lost 6 bases, and 20 bases lay in between. The germline CDR1 and CDR2 sequences are MNHNY and SVGAGI (reference sequence). The CDR3 extends over 16 amino acids. The CDR3 nucleotides read TGTGCCAGCAGTCCGCCCATGGCAGCAGGGGCCAATGAGCAGTTCTTC. Translated, it gives CASSPPMAAGANEQFF.

The chain joins TRBV7-2 to TRBJ2-7; D is possibly TRBD1 (7 bases). The germline V and J ends were trimmed by 0 bases and 1 base, with 13 bases remaining between them. This CDR3 comprises 16 residues. CDR1 is SGHTA and CDR2 is FQGNSA in the germline V gene. CDR3 in DNA: TGTGCCAGCAGCTTAGCGGGCGGGGACAGATCCTACGAGCAGTACTTC. This gives the protein CASSLAGGDRSYEQYF.

The CDR3 sequence: CASSLVGGPSYNEQFF. The CDR3 DNA reads TGTGCCAGCAGCTTAGTTGGGGGGCCGTCCTACAATGAGCAGTTCTTC. This chain links TRBV7-2 with TRBJ2-1; D is possibly TRBD1 or TRBD2 (6 bases each). The CDR3 loop spans 16 amino acids. Germline CDR1 is SGHTA and CDR2 is FQGNSA. V lost 1 base to trimming and J lost 1 base, with 11 bases between them.

This chain links TRBV6-1 with TRBJ1-2, with no clear D. The CDR3 spans 13 residues. V lost 1 base and J lost 9, with 12 bases in between. Germline V gene data show CDR1 as MNHNS and CDR2 as SASEGT. CDR3 in amino acids: CASSEGRIISYTF. CDR3 DNA sequence: TGTGCCAGCAGTGAAGGGCGGATTATCAGCTACACCTTC.

CDR3 residues: CASSDGTPQGPQHF. In DNA, the CDR3 is TGCGCCAGCAGTGACGGGACACCCCAGGGGCCCCAGCATTTT. The chain couples TRBV10-1 to TRBJ1-5, with D perhaps matching TRBD1 (6 bases). CDR1 WNHNN and CDR2 SYGVQD come from the germline V gene (reference sequence). Trimming pared 3 bases from V and 9 bases from J, leaving 15 bases between. The CDR3 extends over 14 amino acids.

This clone has only one observation. The gene calls are TRBV7-6 and TRBJ2-7, with D possibly TRBD2 on 5 matching bases. Germline CDR1 is SGHVS and CDR2 is FNYEAQ. V lost 5 bases and J 2 bases, leaving 13 bases between the germline ends. The length of the CDR3 is 14 residues. CDR3 sequence reads: CASSPLGGPYEQYF. The CDR3 DNA sequence: TGTGCCAGCAGCCCCCTGGGCGGGCCCTACGAGCAGTACTTC.